Listed below are T cell receptor beta chains from one sample, sequenced in a study of cytomegalovirus exposure and HLA in healthy donors. Some clones are missing from TCRdb's copy, which holds only in-frame ones; the method was immunoSEQ multiplex PCR. The repertoire holds about 150,000 clones, 79% seen once, with under 8% in the top ten. The sample comprised PBMCs. Receptors were obtained from a man between 50 and 59 years old in good health and CMV-seropositive. Both conserved end residues are part of each CDR3. D genes are given only for firm matches. Size is omitted from some rows. Given values are once, few, many or a class for expanded clones.

clone_size	cdr3_length	d_call	j_call	v_call	cdr3_nt	cdr3_aa
-	14	-	TRBJ2-7	TRBV4-1	TGCGCCAGCAGCCACCCATGGCGGGGCGGGGAGCAGTACTTC	CASSHPWRGGEQYF
-	15	-	TRBJ1-5	TRBV28	TGTGCCATAAACCGGGGACAAGGGGGCAATCAGCCCCAGCATTTT	CAINRGQGGNQPQHF
few	16	TRBD1	TRBJ1-6	TRBV7-2	TGTGCCAGCAGCCCACGGGACAGGGGCTATAATTCACCCCTCCACTTT	CASSPRDRGYNSPLHF
-	15	TRBD1	TRBJ2-5	TRBV4-1	TGCGCCAGCAGCCAGCCCGACAGGGCCCAAGAGACCCAGTACTTC	CASSQPDRAQETQYF
-	16	TRBD2	TRBJ2-3	TRBV28	TGTGCCAGCATGGGGACTAGCGGGAGGGCGGCAGATACGCAGTATTTT	CASMGTSGRAADTQYF
-	15	-	TRBJ2-7	TRBV5-1	TGCGCCAGCAGCTTGGGGTCTAGCGCATCCTACGAGCAGTACTTC	CASSLGSSASYEQYF
-	13	-	TRBJ2-2	TRBV19	TGTGCCAGTACTACGCGGCCCACCGGGGAGCTGTTTTTT	CASTTRPTGELFF
-	15	TRBD2	TRBJ2-7	TRBV7-8	TGTGCCAGCAGACGACTAGCGGGAGGATCCTACGAGCAGTACTTC	CASRRLAGGSYEQYF
-	16	TRBD1	TRBJ1-5	TRBV6-6	TGTGCCAGCACTCAAACCGGGACAGGGGGAGATCAGCCCCAGCATTTT	CASTQTGTGGDQPQHF
-	14	-	TRBJ2-7	TRBV6-5	TGTGCCAGCAGCATAGGGCCTAGCTCCTACGAGCAGTACTTC	CASSIGPSSYEQYF
-	13	TRBD1	TRBJ2-7	TRBV18	TGTGCCAGCTCACTCGACAGGGTCGGGGAGCAGTACTTC	CASSLDRVGEQYF
-	16	-	TRBJ2-6	TRBV30	TGTGCCTGGAGTGAAGCGGGTGTCTCTGGGGCCAACGTCCTGACTTTC	CAWSEAGVSGANVLTF
-	14	TRBD1	TRBJ1-5	TRBV6-5	TGTGCCAGCAGTGAAGGACAGGGCGGGCAGCCCCAGCATTTT	CASSEGQGGQPQHF
few	15	TRBD1	TRBJ1-6	TRBV30	TGTGCCTGGGGGGGAAGGACAGGGCATAATTCACCCCTCCACTTT	CAWGGRTGHNSPLHF
-	18	-	TRBJ1-6	TRBV5-1	TGCGCCAGCAGCTTGGGATTTCTGGGGCCCCAGGGGAATTCACCCCTCCACTTT	CASSLGFLGPQGNSPLHF
-	15	TRBD2	TRBJ2-7	TRBV11-2	TGTGCCAGCAGCTTAATGACTAGCGGGAGCTACGAGCAGTACTTC	CASSLMTSGSYEQYF
-	16	TRBD1	TRBJ1-1	TRBV10-2	TGCGCCAGCAGCCCCTTCCGCCGGGACAGGGTCACTGAAGCTTTCTTT	CASSPFRRDRVTEAFF